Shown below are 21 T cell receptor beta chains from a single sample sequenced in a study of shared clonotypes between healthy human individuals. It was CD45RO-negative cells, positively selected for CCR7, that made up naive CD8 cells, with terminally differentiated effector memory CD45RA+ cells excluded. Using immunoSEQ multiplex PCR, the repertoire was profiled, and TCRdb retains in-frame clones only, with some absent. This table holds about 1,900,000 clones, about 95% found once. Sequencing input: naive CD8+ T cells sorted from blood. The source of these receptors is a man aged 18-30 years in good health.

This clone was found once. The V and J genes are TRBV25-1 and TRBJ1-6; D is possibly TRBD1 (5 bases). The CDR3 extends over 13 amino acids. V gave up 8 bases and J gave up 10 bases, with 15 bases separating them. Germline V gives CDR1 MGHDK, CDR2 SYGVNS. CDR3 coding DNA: TGTGCCAGCTCAGACAGTGAAGGATCACCCCTCCACTTT. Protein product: CASSDSEGSPLHF.

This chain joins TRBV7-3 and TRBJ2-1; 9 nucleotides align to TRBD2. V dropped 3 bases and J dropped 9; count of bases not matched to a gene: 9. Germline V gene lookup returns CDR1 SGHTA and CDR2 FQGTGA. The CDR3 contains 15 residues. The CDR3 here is CASSFEAGGRFEQFF. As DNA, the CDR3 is TGTGCCAGCAGCTTTGAAGCGGGGGGCCGGTTTGAGCAGTTCTTC. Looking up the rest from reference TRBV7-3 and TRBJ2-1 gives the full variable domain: GAGVSQTPSNKVTEKGKYVELRCDPISGHTALYWYRQSLGQGPEFLIYFQGTGAADDSGLPNDRFFAVRPEGSVSTLKIQRTERGDSAVYLCASSFEAGGRFEQFFGPGTRLTVL.

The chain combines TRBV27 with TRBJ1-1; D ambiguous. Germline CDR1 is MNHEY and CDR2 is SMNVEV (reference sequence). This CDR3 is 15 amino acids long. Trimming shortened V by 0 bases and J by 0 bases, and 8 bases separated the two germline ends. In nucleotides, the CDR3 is TGTGCCAGCAGTTTATCCCAAACGATGAACACTGAAGCTTTCTTT. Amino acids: CASSLSQTMNTEAFF.

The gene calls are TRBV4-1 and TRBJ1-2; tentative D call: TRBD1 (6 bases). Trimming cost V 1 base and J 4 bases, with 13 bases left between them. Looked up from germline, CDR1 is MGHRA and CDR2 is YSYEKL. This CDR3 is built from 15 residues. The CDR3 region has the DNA TGCGCCAGCAGCCAAGTGACGGGGGCGGGCTATGGCTACACCTTC. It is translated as CASSQVTGAGYGYTF.

The CDR3 coding sequence is TGCGCCAGCAGCCAAGATGAGGCTAGCGGCTCCTACGAGCAGTACTTC. Amino acids: CASSQDEASGSYEQYF. This chain links TRBV4-3 with TRBJ2-7; 7 bases line up with TRBD2. The CDR3 loop spans 16 amino acids. Germline CDR1 and CDR2: LGHNA and YSLEER. After removal of 0 bases from V and 0 bases from J, the junction contained 5 bases not matched to a gene.

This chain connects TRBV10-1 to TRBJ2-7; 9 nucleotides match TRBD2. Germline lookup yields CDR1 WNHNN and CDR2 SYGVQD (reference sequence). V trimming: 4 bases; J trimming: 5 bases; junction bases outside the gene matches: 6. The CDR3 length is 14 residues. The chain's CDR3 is CASSALAGRNEQYF. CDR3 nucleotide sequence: TGCGCCAGCAGTGCCCTAGCGGGAAGGAACGAGCAGTACTTC.

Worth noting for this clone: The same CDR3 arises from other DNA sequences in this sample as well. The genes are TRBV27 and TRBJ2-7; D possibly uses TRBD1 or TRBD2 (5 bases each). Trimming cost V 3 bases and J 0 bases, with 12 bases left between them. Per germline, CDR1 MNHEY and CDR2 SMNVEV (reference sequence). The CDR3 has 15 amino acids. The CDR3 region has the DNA TGTGCCAGCAGTTTTGGGGCGGGTAGCTCCTACGAGCAGTACTTC. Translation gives CASSFGAGSSYEQYF.

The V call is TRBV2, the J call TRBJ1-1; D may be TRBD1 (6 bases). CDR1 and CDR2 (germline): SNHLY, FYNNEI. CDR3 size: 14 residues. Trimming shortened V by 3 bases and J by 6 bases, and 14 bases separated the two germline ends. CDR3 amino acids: CASSDSYRVPEAFF. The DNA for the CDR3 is TGTGCCAGCAGTGATTCATACAGGGTACCTGAAGCTTTCTTT.

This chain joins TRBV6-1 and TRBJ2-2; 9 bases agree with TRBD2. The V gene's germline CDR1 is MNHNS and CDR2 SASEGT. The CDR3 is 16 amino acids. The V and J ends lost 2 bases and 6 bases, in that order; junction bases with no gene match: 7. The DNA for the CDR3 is TGTGCCAGCAGTGAACCGACTAGCGGCTTGTCCGGGGAGCTGTTTTTT. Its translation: CASSEPTSGLSGELFF.

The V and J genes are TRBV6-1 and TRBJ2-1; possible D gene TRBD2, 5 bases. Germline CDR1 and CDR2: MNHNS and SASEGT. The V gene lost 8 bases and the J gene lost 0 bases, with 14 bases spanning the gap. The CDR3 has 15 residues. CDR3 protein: CASCSRASSYNEQFF. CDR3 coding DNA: TGTGCCAGCTGTTCGCGGGCAAGCTCCTACAATGAGCAGTTCTTC.

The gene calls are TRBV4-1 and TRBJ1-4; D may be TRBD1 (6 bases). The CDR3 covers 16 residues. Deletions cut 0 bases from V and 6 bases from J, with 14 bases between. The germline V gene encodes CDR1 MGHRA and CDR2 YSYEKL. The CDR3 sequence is CASSQETGTKDEKLFF. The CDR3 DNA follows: TGCGCCAGCAGCCAAGAAACCGGGACAAAGGATGAAAAACTGTTTTTT.

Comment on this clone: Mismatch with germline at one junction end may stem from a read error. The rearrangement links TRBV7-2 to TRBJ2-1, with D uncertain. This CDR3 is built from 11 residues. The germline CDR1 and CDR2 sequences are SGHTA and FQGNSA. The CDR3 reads CASRLGAEQFF. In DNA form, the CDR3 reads TGTGCCAGCAGATTAGGCGCCGAGCAGTTCTTC.

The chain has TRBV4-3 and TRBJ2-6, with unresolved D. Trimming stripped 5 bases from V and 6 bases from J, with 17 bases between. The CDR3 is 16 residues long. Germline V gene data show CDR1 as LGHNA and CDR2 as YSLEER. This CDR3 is CASSVLVASEANVLTF. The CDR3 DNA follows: TGCGCCAGCAGCGTCTTAGTGGCCTCCGAGGCCAACGTCCTGACTTTC.

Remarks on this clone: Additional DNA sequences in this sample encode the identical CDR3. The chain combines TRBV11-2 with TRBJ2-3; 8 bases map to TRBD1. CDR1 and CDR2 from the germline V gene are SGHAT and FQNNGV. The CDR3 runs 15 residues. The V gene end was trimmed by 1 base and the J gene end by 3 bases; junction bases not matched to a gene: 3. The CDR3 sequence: CASSLVRGRTDTQYF. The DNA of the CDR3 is TGTGCCAGCAGCTTAGTCAGGGGGCGGACAGATACGCAGTATTTT. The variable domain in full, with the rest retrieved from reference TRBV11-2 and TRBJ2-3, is EAGVAQSPRYKIIEKRQSVAFWCNPISGHATLYWYQQILGQGPKLLIQFQNNGVVDDSQLPKDRFSAERLKGVDSTLKIQPAKLEDSAVYLCASSLVRGRTDTQYFGPGTRLTVL.

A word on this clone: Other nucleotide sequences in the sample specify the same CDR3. This chain's CDR3 is CASSLTGANEKLFF. The CDR3 DNA follows: TGTGCCAGCAGTTTGACGGGGGCTAATGAAAAACTGTTTTTT. This chain uses TRBV27 with TRBJ1-4; possibly TRBD1 for D (5 bases). The CDR3 consists of 14 residues. Germline V gene lookup returns CDR1 MNHEY and CDR2 SMNVEV (reference sequence). Between the trimmed V and J ends, which lost 3 bases and 3 bases, there was a span of 8 bases.

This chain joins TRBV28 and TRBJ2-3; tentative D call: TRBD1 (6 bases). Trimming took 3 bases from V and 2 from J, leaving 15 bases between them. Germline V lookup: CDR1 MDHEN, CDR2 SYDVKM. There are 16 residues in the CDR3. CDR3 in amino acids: CASSFGQTLITDTQYF. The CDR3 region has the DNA TGTGCCAGCAGTTTCGGACAGACCCTTATCACAGATACGCAGTATTTT. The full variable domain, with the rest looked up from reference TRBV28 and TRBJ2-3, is DVKVTQSSRYLVKRTGEKVFLECVQDMDHENMFWYRQDPGLGLRLIYFSYDVKMKEKGDIPEGYSVSREKKERFSLILESASTNQTSMYLCASSFGQTLITDTQYFGPGTRLTVL.

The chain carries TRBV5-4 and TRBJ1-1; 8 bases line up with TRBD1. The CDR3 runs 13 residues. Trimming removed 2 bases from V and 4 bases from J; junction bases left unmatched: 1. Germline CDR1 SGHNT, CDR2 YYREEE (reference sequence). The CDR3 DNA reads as TGTGCCAGCAGCTTCGGACAGGGCACTGAAGCTTTCTTT. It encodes CASSFGQGTEAFF.

CDR3 bases: TGTGCCAGCAGTTATACGGGCAAAGAGACCCAGTACTTC. It translates to CASSYTGKETQYF. V gene TRBV6-5 combines with J gene TRBJ2-5; D remains ambiguous. Between the trimmed V and J ends, which lost 3 bases and 3 bases, there was a span of 8 bases. This CDR3 region has 13 residues. CDR1 and CDR2 (germline): MNHEY, SVGAGI.

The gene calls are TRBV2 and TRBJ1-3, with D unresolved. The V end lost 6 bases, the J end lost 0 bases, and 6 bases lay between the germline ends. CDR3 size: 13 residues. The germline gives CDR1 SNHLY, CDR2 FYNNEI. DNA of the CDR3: TGTGCCAGCAGGGGAGTCTCTGGAAACACCATATATTTT. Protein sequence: CASRGVSGNTIYF.

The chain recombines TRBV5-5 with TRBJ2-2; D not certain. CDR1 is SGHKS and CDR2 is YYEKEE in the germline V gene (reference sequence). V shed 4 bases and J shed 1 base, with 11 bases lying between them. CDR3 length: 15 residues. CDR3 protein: CASSPLWENTGELFF. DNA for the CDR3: TGTGCCAGCAGCCCCCTGTGGGAGAACACCGGGGAGCTGTTTTTT.

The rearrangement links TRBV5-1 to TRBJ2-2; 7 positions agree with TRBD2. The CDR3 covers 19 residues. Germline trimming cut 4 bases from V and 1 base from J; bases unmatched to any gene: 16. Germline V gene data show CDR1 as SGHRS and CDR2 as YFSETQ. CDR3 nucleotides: TGCGCCAGCAGCACCCTACGGAAGCGGGGTATGGGGAACACCGGGGAGCTGTTTTTT. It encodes CASSTLRKRGMGNTGELFF.